Presented here are 9 T cell receptor beta chains from one specimen sequenced in a study of neoadjuvant nivolumab and ipilimumab in lung cancer (dated by TCRdb to about 2020). Library construction relied on the immunoSEQ multiplex PCR assay. The table comes from immuneACCESS by way of TCRdb, which keeps in-frame sequences with V and J called. Part of the clones is missing from these tables; in studies checked, under half for an unresolved V gene and the rest for unknown reasons. The sample table shows 44,000 or so clones, and about 89% are seen once. Approximately 3.5% of the sample comes from the top ten. The time point label of this sample denotes: pretherapy, before neoadjuvant immune checkpoint inhibitors. Sequences were derived from blood, sampled before neoadjuvant nivolumab, alone or with ipilimumab. These receptors were taken from an adult with non-small cell lung cancer. Some clones in this sample may be carry-over from other donors' samples.

The chain links TRBV30 to TRBJ2-3, with 7 bases aligning to TRBD2. This CDR3 is 11 amino acids long. The V gene's germline CDR1 is GTSNPN and CDR2 SVGIG (reference sequence). In DNA form, the CDR3 reads TGTGTCGGGGGAGGGCCGAATACGCAGTATTTT. Amino acid sequence: CVGGGPNTQYF. Combining the CDR3 with reference TRBV30 and TRBJ2-3 gives the whole variable domain SQTIHQWPATLVQPVGSPLSLECTVEGTSNPNLYWYRQAAGRGLQLLFYSVGIGQISSEVPQNLSASRPQDRQFILSSKKLLLSDSGFYLCVGGGPNTQYFGPGTRLTVL.

The genes are TRBV5-1 and TRBJ2-2; TRBD2 might be the D (6 bases). Germline V CDR1 and CDR2: SGHRS, YFSETQ. CDR3 size: 15 residues. Trimming took 3 bases from V and 4 from J, leaving 13 bases between them. CDR3 nucleotides: TGCGCCAGCAGCTGGTCCGGGACTCTCACCGGGGAGCTGTTTTTT. It encodes CASSWSGTLTGELFF.

This chain connects TRBV6-5 to TRBJ2-7; the D call may be TRBD1 or TRBD2 (5 bases each). Germline V gives CDR1 MNHEY, CDR2 SVGAGI. V lost 6 bases, J lost 6 bases, and 18 bases lay in between. The CDR3 extends over 14 amino acids. CDR3: CASSPPGPTAEQYF. CDR3 nucleotides: TGTGCCAGCAGCCCACCGGGACCCACCGCCGAGCAGTACTTC.

The rearrangement links TRBV10-2 to TRBJ2-7; 12 bases agree with TRBD1. The CDR3 is 15 amino acids. J gave up 3 bases and V 6 bases, and 6 bases lay outside the gene matches. The germline gives CDR1 WSHSY, CDR2 SAAADI. The chain's CDR3 is CASRGTGGPFYEQYF. Written as DNA, the CDR3 is TGCGCCAGCAGGGGGACAGGGGGCCCCTTCTACGAGCAGTACTTC.

About this clone itself: This CDR3 is also generated by other DNA sequences in the sample. The chain links TRBV15 to TRBJ2-5; D not resolved. Germline V CDR1 and CDR2: LNHNV, YYDKDF (reference sequence). This CDR3 region has 13 residues. V lost 1 base to trimming and J lost 2 bases, with 5 bases between them. The CDR3: CATSRGNQETQYF. CDR3 DNA: TGTGCCACCAGCAGAGGCAATCAAGAGACCCAGTACTTC. The full variable domain, in which reference TRBV15 and TRBJ2-5 provide the parts outside the CDR3, is DAMVIQNPRYQVTQFGKPVTLSCSQTLNHNVMYWYQQKSSQAPKLLFHYYDKDFNNEADTPDNFQSRRPNTSFCFLDIRSPGLGDTAMYLCATSRGNQETQYFGPGTRLLVL.

The chain is built from TRBV6-6 and TRBJ2-1; possible D gene TRBD1, 7 bases. The CDR3 is made up of 12 amino acids. Between the trimmed V and J ends, which lost 5 bases and 8 bases, there was a span of 10 bases. Germline-derived CDR1 and CDR2 are MNHNY and SVGAGI (reference sequence). CDR3 loop: CASSPRGDEQFF. CDR3 coding DNA: TGTGCCAGCAGTCCCAGGGGGGATGAGCAGTTCTTC.

CDR3: CASSPPGPGESYEQYF. CDR3 in DNA: TGTGCCAGCTCACCACCGGGTCCGGGGGAATCCTACGAGCAGTACTTC. The chain recombines TRBV18 with TRBJ2-7; D is possibly TRBD2 (6 bases). The V end lost 0 bases, the J end lost 1 base, and 13 bases lay between the germline ends. This CDR3 contains 16 residues. Germline values: CDR1 KGHSH, CDR2 LQKENI.

By share, this clone counts as medium-sized (0.01 to 0.1%). The genes are TRBV29-1 and TRBJ1-3; no reliable D call. Germline V gives CDR1 SQVTM, CDR2 ANQGSEA. The CDR3 runs 12 residues. V was shortened by 4 bases and J by 3 bases, with 7 bases between the two germline ends. CDR3 sequence: CSVAGNGNTIYF. The DNA of the CDR3 is TGCAGCGTTGCAGGAAATGGAAACACCATATATTTT.

This chain links TRBV18 with TRBJ1-1, with D maybe TRBD1 (5 bases). This CDR3 has 16 residues. Trimming removed 2 bases at V and 1 base at J, with 14 bases between. Germline V CDR1 and CDR2: KGHSH, LQKENI. The CDR3 DNA is TGTGCCAGCTCACCAGCCGTAGGGCAGGGGAACACTGAAGCTTTCTTT. It translates to CASSPAVGQGNTEAFF.